Listed below are T cell receptor beta chains from one sample, sequenced in a study of blood T cell repertoires in COVID-19. The protocol was immunoSEQ multiplex PCR, while the TCRdb copy is restricted to in-frame clones and leaves out a portion. The sample comprises 200,000 to 250,000 clones, roughly nine tenths of which are singletons, and approximately 12% rests with the top ten. The source material was peripheral blood. The receptor source for this set is a young woman who had recovered from COVID-19. Each CDR3 is given with its conserved first and last residue. D genes are given only for firm matches. Clone size is shown for a subset of rows, as once, few, many or a class of expanded clone.

TRBV3-1/TRBV3-2,TRBD1,.,TRBJ2-1,CASLESGTGLVSEQFF,TGTGCCAGCTTAGAATCCGGGACAGGGTTGGTGAGTGAGCAGTTCTTC
TRBV7-7,TRBD1,.,TRBJ2-3,CASSAGQGGTDTQYF,TGTGCCAGCAGCGCGGGACAGGGAGGCACAGATACGCAGTATTTT
TRBV5-4,TRBD1,.,TRBJ2-5,CASSRDRGGETQYF,TGTGCCAGCAGCCGGGACAGGGGAGGGGAGACCCAGTACTTC
TRBV30,.,.,TRBJ2-5,CAWSPGQETQYF,TGTGCCTGGAGTCCGGGACAAGAGACCCAGTACTTC
TRBV4-3,.,.,TRBJ1-6,CASSQEGSMSGSPLHF,TGCGCCAGCAGCCAAGAAGGAAGCATGAGCGGATCACCCCTCCACTTT
TRBV10-1,TRBD2,.,TRBJ2-7,CASSEWTSGGYEQYF,TGCGCCAGCAGTGAGTGGACTAGCGGGGGCTACGAGCAGTACTTC
TRBV10-2,.,once,TRBJ2-3,CASSVTASSPPDTQYF,TGCGCCAGCAGTGTGACGGCTAGTTCCCCCCCCGATACGCAGTATTTT
TRBV5-1,TRBD1,.,TRBJ2-1,CASSLGDSEISYNEQFF,TGCGCCAGCAGCTTGGGGGACAGTGAAATCTCCTACAATGAGCAGTTCTTC
TRBV21-1,.,.,TRBJ2-1,CASSKILTLAGVRNEQFF,TGTGCCAGCAGCAAAATTTTGACACTAGCGGGAGTTCGGAATGAGCAGTTCTTC
TRBV5-4,.,.,TRBJ1-3,CASSLVGGTYGNTIYF,TGTGCCAGCAGCTTGGTGGGGGGGACGTATGGAAACACCATATATTTT
TRBV29-1,.,.,TRBJ1-4,CSVEDRATNEKLFF,TGCAGCGTTGAAGATCGGGCAACTAATGAAAAACTGTTTTTT
TRBV7-2,TRBD1,.,TRBJ2-7,CASSLTRDRVDEQYF,TGTGCCAGCAGCTTAACCCGAGACAGGGTGGATGAGCAGTACTTC
TRBV6-5,.,.,TRBJ1-3,CASSYGDTGNTIYF,TGTGCCAGCAGTTACGGGGACACTGGAAACACCATATATTTT
TRBV9,TRBD1,.,TRBJ2-3,CASSAYGQGTDTQYF,TGTGCCAGCAGCGCATACGGACAGGGAACAGATACGCAGTATTTT
TRBV9,TRBD1,.,TRBJ2-1,CASSAGTGAHEQFF,TGTGCCAGCAGCGCCGGGACAGGGGCCCATGAGCAGTTCTTC
TRBV6-5,.,.,TRBJ1-5,CATPTRGINQPQHF,TGTGCCACACCAACGAGGGGGATCAATCAGCCCCAGCATTTT
TRBV19,TRBD2,.,TRBJ2-3,CASSSTSPSTDTQYF,TGTGCCAGTAGTTCGACTAGCCCTAGCACAGATACGCAGTATTTT
TRBV7-9,.,.,TRBJ1-2,CASSPGGGYGYTF,TGTGCCAGCAGCCCGGGAGGGGGCTATGGCTACACCTTC
TRBV19,TRBD1,.,TRBJ1-4,CASSPRGTGGNAGEKLFF,TGTGCCAGTAGTCCCCGGGGGACAGGGGGCAACGCCGGGGAAAAACTGTTTTTT
TRBV7-2,.,once,TRBJ1-6,CASSLRQSGNSPLHF,TGTGCCAGCAGCTTGCGACAGTCCGGCAATTCACCCCTCCACTTT
TRBV27,TRBD2,once,TRBJ2-7,CASEGRARASGKSYEQYF,TGTGCCAGCGAGGGGAGAGCCAGGGCTAGCGGGAAATCCTACGAGCAGTACTTC
TRBV7-2,.,.,TRBJ2-2,CASSLAVPDTGELFF,TGTGCCAGCAGCTTAGCGGTACCGGACACCGGGGAGCTGTTTTTT
TRBV11-2,.,.,TRBJ1-5,CASSIGQNQPQHF,TGTGCCAGCAGTATCGGACAGAATCAGCCCCAGCATTTT
TRBV30,TRBD2,.,TRBJ2-7,CAWSREGNYEQYF,TGTGCCTGGAGCCGGGAGGGAAACTACGAGCAGTACTTC
TRBV2,TRBD1,.,TRBJ1-1,CASRRGTEPPDEAFF,TGTGCCAGCAGGCGCGGGACAGAGCCGCCAGACGAAGCTTTCTTT
TRBV19,TRBD1,.,TRBJ1-5,CASSIDRTGNQPQHF,TGTGCCAGTAGTATAGACCGGACAGGGAATCAGCCCCAGCATTTT
TRBV24-1,TRBD1,.,TRBJ2-5,CATSLTGGEETQYF,TGTGCCACCAGCTTGACAGGGGGCGAAGAGACCCAGTACTTC
TRBV27,TRBD1,once,TRBJ1-1,CASGNRGTTEAFF,TGTGCCAGCGGCAACAGGGGTACCACTGAAGCTTTCTTT
TRBV5-6,.,.,TRBJ2-7,CASSLGQDYEQYF,TGTGCCAGCAGCTTGGGACAGGACTACGAGCAGTACTTC
TRBV10-2,TRBD2,.,TRBJ2-2,CASRLAGPTGELFF,TGCGCCAGCAGACTAGCGGGACCCACCGGGGAGCTGTTTTTT
TRBV6-5,TRBD1,.,TRBJ1-2,CASRTGGGYTF,TGTGCCAGCAGAACAGGGGGTGGCTACACCTTC
TRBV25-1,TRBD1,.,TRBJ2-1,CASSATGVSYNEQFF,TGTGCCAGCAGTGCTACAGGGGTATCCTACAATGAGCAGTTCTTC
TRBV7-6,.,.,TRBJ2-1,CASSLSLSVSYNEQFF,TGTGCCAGCAGCTTGAGTTTGTCTGTCTCCTACAATGAGCAGTTCTTC
TRBV6-4,TRBD1,once,TRBJ1-1,CASTNQTGGKIEAFF,TGTGCCAGCACAAACCAGACAGGGGGTAAAATTGAAGCTTTCTTT
TRBV6-6,TRBD1,.,TRBJ1-2,CASSYSQQGNGYTF,TGTGCCAGCAGTTACTCTCAACAGGGGAATGGCTACACCTTC
TRBV6-5,TRBD1,.,TRBJ1-4,CASSYLTGVEKLFF,TGTGCCAGCAGTTATCTTACAGGGGTTGAAAAACTGTTTTTT
TRBV9,.,.,TRBJ2-7,CASSPYGSSYEQYF,TGTGCCAGCAGCCCGTACGGGAGCTCCTACGAGCAGTACTTC
TRBV9,TRBD1,.,TRBJ2-1,CASSAEGTGRISTYSYNEQFF,TGTGCCAGCAGCGCGGAGGGGACAGGGAGAATATCTACATATTCCTACAATGAGCAGTTCTTC
TRBV25-1,TRBD1,.,TRBJ1-1,CASSGGGQGHSEAFF,TGTGCCAGCAGTGGGGGGGGACAGGGACACTCTGAAGCTTTCTTT
TRBV2,.,once,TRBJ1-6,CATSRQGLGVDSPLHF,TGTGCCACCTCTAGGCAGGGTTTGGGTGTTGATTCACCCCTCCACTTT
TRBV6-2/TRBV6-3,.,.,TRBJ2-7,CASSQGGYEQYF,TGTGCCAGCAGTCAGGGGGGTTACGAGCAGTACTTC
TRBV30,.,.,TRBJ1-2,CAWTRDAGYTF,TGTGCCTGGACCCGGGATGCTGGCTACACCTTC
TRBV19,.,.,TRBJ2-3,CASSIQGGSTDTQYF,TGTGCCAGTAGTATCCAGGGTGGGAGCACAGATACGCAGTATTTT
TRBV5-6,.,.,TRBJ2-7,CASSLESRIGYEQYF,TGTGCCAGCAGCTTGGAATCTCGGATCGGGTACGAGCAGTACTTC
TRBV19,.,.,TRBJ1-4,CATKPRGGTNEKLFF,TGTGCCACCAAACCCAGGGGTGGGACTAATGAAAAACTGTTTTTT
TRBV3-1/TRBV3-2,.,.,TRBJ2-7,CASSQVGEQYF,TGTGCCAGCAGCCAAGTCGGGGAGCAGTACTTC
TRBV29-1,.,.,TRBJ2-6,CSVRREAGANVLTF,TGCAGCGTACGGAGGGAGGCTGGGGCCAACGTCCTGACTTTC
TRBV2,TRBD2,few,TRBJ2-3,CAIGTSGTDTQYF,TGTGCCATCGGGACTAGCGGCACAGATACGCAGTATTTT
TRBV3-1/TRBV3-2,.,.,TRBJ1-2,CASSYDSSGYGYTF,TGTGCCAGCAGCTATGACTCATCCGGCTATGGCTACACCTTC
TRBV7-9,.,.,TRBJ1-1,CASTQGSVNTEAFF,TGTGCCAGCACCCAGGGGTCTGTGAACACTGAAGCTTTCTTT
TRBV4-3,TRBD2,few,TRBJ2-7,CASSQGSGRAYEQYF,TGCGCCAGCAGCCAAGGGTCGGGGAGGGCCTACGAGCAGTACTTC
TRBV19,.,.,TRBJ1-1,CASSSGANTEAFF,TGTGCCAGTAGTAGCGGGGCGAACACTGAAGCTTTCTTT
TRBV3-1/TRBV3-2,TRBD1,.,TRBJ1-2,CASSLQGQGLRGYTF,TGTGCCAGCAGCCTGCAGGGACAGGGTTTGAGGGGCTACACCTTC
TRBV2,TRBD2,.,TRBJ2-7,CASRPSASGSSYEQYF,TGTGCCAGCAGGCCCTCGGCTAGCGGCAGCTCCTACGAGCAGTACTTC
TRBV5-6,.,.,TRBJ2-3,CASSPPWGQPTDTQYF,TGTGCCAGCAGCCCCCCGTGGGGACAACCCACAGATACGCAGTATTTT
TRBV9,.,.,TRBJ2-7,CASSVGVAYEQYF,TGTGCCAGCAGCGTAGGAGTAGCTTACGAGCAGTACTTC
TRBV18,.,.,TRBJ2-2,CASSPTIQLTGELFF,TGTGCCAGCTCACCGACGATACAGCTCACCGGGGAGCTGTTTTTT
TRBV2,TRBD1,.,TRBJ2-7,CASKTGGLHEQYF,TGTGCCAGTAAGACAGGGGGCTTGCACGAGCAGTACTTC
TRBV30,.,.,TRBJ1-6,CASGSGNSPLHF,TGTGCCTCGGGGTCCGGGAATTCACCCCTCCACTTT